This T cell receptor (beta chain) originates from a study of blood T cell repertoires in COVID-19. The CDR3 spans 16 residues. With 7 bases clipped from V and 2 bases from J, the junction kept 6 bases outside the gene matches. Germline V gene lookup returns CDR1 LNHDA and CDR2 SQIVND (reference sequence). TCRdb's copy holds only in-frame clones and misses some; the assay was immunoSEQ multiplex PCR. Of around 68,000 clones listed, roughly 82% are singletons. V usage is TRBV19 and J usage is TRBJ1-6; 9 nucleotides align to TRBD1. The clonotype comes from a man at least 80 years old with active COVID-19. The sample was peripheral blood. The CDR3: CASNDRGTPYNSPLHF. The CDR3 DNA sequence: TGTGCCAGTAACGACAGGGGGACGCCCTATAATTCACCCCTCCACTTT.